The rows below give T cell receptor beta chains drawn from one sample of a study of T-cell reconstitution after alpha-beta-depleted transplantation in children. TCRdb reprocessed the PCR reads via MiXCR and lists one record per CDR3 protein. Among roughly 790,000 distinct CDR3 sequences listed, 15% to 20% were seen once. The starting material was PBMCs, mostly from graft donor cells, obtained 360 days after TCRalphabeta/CD19-depleted stem cell transplant. The receptors were sampled from a male patient between 10 and 17 years old who had a stem cell transplant for acute lymphoblastic leukemia, so the T cells may come from the graft donor. Each CDR3 is given without its conserved first and last residue. Fields, in order: D gene, V gene, CDR3 protein. D genes are given only for firm matches.

-	TRBV12-3/TRBV12-4	ASSLVVPEQY
-	TRBV6-6	ASSQRVVGEQY
TRBD2	TRBV24-1	ATSDLASGSASHNEQF
TRBD2	TRBV14	ASSLWTSGGPGYREF
-	TRBV12-3/TRBV12-4	ASSPAGDTQY
-	TRBV30	AWSLVDEQY
-	TRBV20-1	SAREGSYSNQPQH
-	TRBV15	ATSRGRLEFTEQF
-	TRBV14	ASSRDRIDEKLF
-	TRBV10-3	AITRGDEQY
-	TRBV7-9	ASRIKGNDSPLH
-	TRBV28	ASSLIWGQGQDTQY
TRBD2	TRBV20-1	SAQSTSGKLYQETQY
TRBD1	TRBV20-1	SASGGASSGYT
-	TRBV20-1	SARVDSFYNEQF
-	TRBV7-2	ASSARRRETQY
-	TRBV29-1	SVEAHYEQY
-	TRBV4-1	ASSQVVVSYEQY
TRBD1	TRBV15	ATSRGSAWTGGYEQY
-	TRBV6-5	ASSYSGSAGDYEQY
-	TRBV3-1	ASSQQYGNEQF
TRBD2	TRBV2	ASRGGLAGWADTQY
TRBD1	TRBV5-1	ASSATTGTGGAGYT
TRBD2	TRBV14	ASSHPPGGLQEQY
TRBD1	TRBV7-6	ASSLGQGYRFEKLF
TRBD2	TRBV20-1	SATGLAGVMSSYEQY
TRBD1	TRBV5-1	ASSLGTGTNTIY
-	TRBV29-1	SVWVAGSYEQY
-	TRBV10-1	ASSESVRKGYEQY
-	TRBV12-3/TRBV12-4	ASTSATEQY
TRBD2	TRBV5-1	ASSPGLAGGPKIDTGELF
TRBD1	TRBV5-1	ASSLRTGHTDTQY
TRBD1	TRBV9	ASSVGGTGLEYNEQF
-	TRBV6-2/TRBV6-3	ASSFPLRGYEQY
TRBD2	TRBV5-1	ASSLLASGKSDTQY
-	TRBV7-9	ASSVRESSYNSPLH
TRBD1	TRBV4-1	ASSQVQTGGAWVYEQY
TRBD1	TRBV7-8	ASIPPGQGWTDTQY
-	TRBV7-3	ASSFGGTGNYGYT
TRBD2	TRBV10-3	AISGTSGVADEQY
-	TRBV12-3/TRBV12-4	ASSSKAVSTDTQY
-	TRBV6-5	ASSYSLGAPSSNYGYT
-	TRBV27	AAGTRAGGFYEQY
-	TRBV5-1	ASSLEVLLNTGELF
-	TRBV4-1	ASSQDPSNQPQH
-	TRBV5-1	ASSLSTTYEQY
-	TRBV27	ASSYTGNYGYT
-	TRBV15	ATSRDKTANTGELF
TRBD1	TRBV10-3	AITSTGSSYEQY
TRBD1	TRBV7-6	ASSWVGDRGGEQY
-	TRBV10-3	AISELGKTYEQY
-	TRBV10-2	ASSGRGLGTDTQY
TRBD2	TRBV20-1	SAHPMGSGSSYNEQF